A selection of T cell receptor beta chains follows, all from one sample in a study of shared clonotypes between healthy human individuals. TCRdb's table, derived via immunoSEQ multiplex PCR, lists solely in-frame clones and lacks some. The repertoire holds 1.5 million to 2.5 million clones, about 95% seen once, with 0.95% to 1.5% in the top ten. Sequenced: naive CD8+ T cells sorted from blood. These receptors all stem from a man between 18 and 29 years old in good health. CDR3s include the opening cysteine and the closing phenylalanine or tryptophan. The D gene is left open where the match is weak.

>TRBV9|TRBJ2-2|.
CASSDVGAGELFF
TGTGCCAGCAGCGACGTGGGGGCCGGGGAGCTGTTTTTT
>TRBV4-3|TRBJ2-7|TRBD2
CASSLERGTSYEQYF
TGCGCCAGCAGCCTAGAGCGGGGGACCTCCTACGAGCAGTACTTC
>TRBV6-7|TRBJ2-7|TRBD2
CASPSSGRKVAHEQYF
TGTGCCAGCCCCTCTAGCGGGAGAAAGGTGGCCCACGAGCAGTACTTC
>TRBV27|TRBJ2-3|TRBD2
CASTSGTSGSADTQYF
TGTGCCAGCACCTCCGGGACTAGCGGGAGCGCAGATACGCAGTATTTT
>TRBV20-1|TRBJ1-1|.
CSANLWAF
TGCAGTGCCAACTTATGGGCCTTT
>TRBV13|TRBJ2-1|TRBD2
CASSLGAGVEFF
TGTGCCAGCAGCTTAGGAGCGGGAGTTGAGTTCTTC
>TRBV27|TRBJ2-5|.
CASSPTGGETQYF
TGTGCCAGCAGTCCTACTGGGGGGGAGACCCAGTACTTC
>TRBV7-9|TRBJ2-7|TRBD2
CASNSGTGTSIVYEQYF
TGTGCCAGCAACTCGGGAACCGGGACTAGCATCGTCTACGAGCAGTACTTC
>TRBV7-9|TRBJ2-1|TRBD1
CASSLTGGGNNEQFF
TGTGCCAGCAGCCTTACAGGGGGTGGAAACAATGAGCAGTTCTTC
>TRBV13|TRBJ1-6|.
CASSLRSPNSPLHF
TGTGCCAGCAGCTTACGGAGTCCCAATTCACCCCTCCACTTT
>TRBV5-6|TRBJ2-7|TRBD2
CASSPHSPGLAGPEYEQYF
TGTGCCAGCAGCCCTCACTCTCCGGGACTAGCGGGACCCGAGTACGAGCAGTACTTC
>TRBV21-1|TRBJ2-7|.
CASSLSQRATFSYEQYF
TGTGCCAGCAGCCTTAGCCAGCGGGCGACCTTCTCCTACGAGCAGTACTTC
>TRBV5-6|TRBJ1-1|TRBD1
CASSVGQGSEAFF
TGTGCCAGCAGCGTAGGACAGGGCTCTGAAGCTTTCTTT
>TRBV7-9|TRBJ2-2|.
CASSPKTGDTGELFF
TGTGCCAGCAGCCCGAAGACAGGTGACACCGGGGAGCTGTTTTTT
>TRBV28|TRBJ2-1|.
CASSFTGPEQFF
TGTGCCAGCAGTTTTACAGGCCCTGAGCAGTTCTTC
>TRBV27|TRBJ2-4|TRBD1
CASSLSGGQGLNIQYF
TGTGCCAGCAGTTTATCGGGGGGACAGGGGCTAAACATTCAGTACTTC
>TRBV9|TRBJ2-1|TRBD2
CASSVSGDLTYNEQFF
TGTGCCAGCAGCGTTAGCGGGGACCTAACTTACAATGAGCAGTTCTTC
>TRBV7-8|TRBJ2-3|TRBD1
CASSPDSGTGSTDTQYF
TGTGCCAGCAGCCCAGACTCCGGGACAGGGAGCACAGATACGCAGTATTTT